This record covers a single TCR beta chain. Its antigen is still unknown. Per-base quality was not reported, and no clone a single base away is much larger than it. The receptor library was made with the immunoSEQ multiplex PCR assay. Here the immuneACCESS table is served through TCRdb, limited to in-frame sequences with V and J called. Missing clones are a known gap in these copies; in checked studies unresolved V genes cover under half, and the rest lacks a known reason. The sample table records more than 80,000 clones; more than 80% of these occur just once. The ten largest clones represent 1.6% of the sample. The germline V gene sets CDR1 to ENHRY and CDR2 to SYGVKD. Ends trimmed: V by 6 bases, J by 7 bases; bases unmatched to a gene: 4. The cysteine opens and the phenylalanine closes a CDR3 of 13 amino acids. Only the CDR3 portion is preserved as DNA: 39 bases, with reading frame beginning at the first base.

The entry originates in a study of T cell changes during pregnancy in multiple sclerosis (dated by TCRdb to about 2019). Context from the whole study: Changes in the T cell repertoire over the course of pregnancy were examined in this study in women with multiple sclerosis.

The sequence derives from a female donor with multiple sclerosis, enrolled in a pregnancy study. The sequencing here drew on peripheral blood, taken before pregnancy. The sequence links TRBV10-3 to TRBJ2-1; the junction holds 9 bases that match TRBD1. The nucleotide sequence is TGTGCCATCAGGGGACAGGGAGGTAATGAGCAGTTCTTC. This sequence encodes CAIRGQGGNEQFF.